This is a list of T cell receptor beta chains from one sample in a study of radiotherapy plus CTLA-4 blockade in lung cancer. This table comes from immunoSEQ multiplex PCR, and its TCRdb copy is limited to in-frame clones, with some not included. The data show just over 60,000 clones, with 70% to 85% seen just once and less than 5.5% held by the top ten. The specimen was peripheral blood, collected from a patient treated with radiotherapy plus ipilimumab. The source of these receptors is a human donor with non-small cell lung cancer who had a complete response to radiotherapy plus ipilimumab. The CDR3 runs from the conserved cysteine through the conserved F or W. The D gene is left open where the match is weak. Clone size is given for some rows only: seen once, a few or many times, or a class if the clone is expanded.

V	size	J	D	length	DNA	CDR3
TRBV5-4	NA	TRBJ2-5	NA	13	TGTGCCAGCAGCTTCACAACACAAGAGACCCAGTACTTC	CASSFTTQETQYF
TRBV5-1	NA	TRBJ1-3	NA	16	TGCGCCAGCAGCTTGGAAGGCGGCTCCTCTGGAAACACCATATATTTT	CASSLEGGSSGNTIYF
TRBV6-1	NA	TRBJ2-3	TRBD1	14	TGTGCCAGCAGCTACGGGACAGGGGGAGATACGCAGTATTTT	CASSYGTGGDTQYF
TRBV5-5	NA	TRBJ2-5	NA	14	TGTGCCAGCAGCTTGATGGGAGTGCAAGAGACCCAGTACTTC	CASSLMGVQETQYF
TRBV15	once	TRBJ1-4	NA	14	TGTGCCACCAGCAGAGATCTCGAGAATGAAAAACTGTTTTTT	CATSRDLENEKLFF
TRBV18	NA	TRBJ1-6	TRBD1	17	TGTGCCAGCTCATCAACGGGACAGGGGGCAGTTAATTCACCCCTCCACTTT	CASSSTGQGAVNSPLHF
TRBV5-1	NA	TRBJ2-7	TRBD1	14	TGCGCCAGCAGATCTGGGGACAGCTCCTACGAGCAGTACTTC	CASRSGDSSYEQYF
TRBV4-1	NA	TRBJ2-1	NA	15	TGCGCCAGCAGCCAAGGGTTAGCGAATTACAATGAGCAGTTCTTC	CASSQGLANYNEQFF
TRBV11-2	NA	TRBJ2-3	NA	15	TGTGCCAGCAGCCCCCAGAGGAGCGTCCTGGATACGCAGTATTTT	CASSPQRSVLDTQYF
TRBV9	NA	TRBJ1-1	NA	13	TGTGCCAGCAGCCTCGAAGTGGACACTGAAGCTTTCTTT	CASSLEVDTEAFF
TRBV6-4	NA	TRBJ2-2	NA	14	TGTGCCAGCACACCCTCGCCCGGAACCGGGGAGCTGTTTTTT	CASTPSPGTGELFF
TRBV7-8	few	TRBJ2-7	NA	15	TGTGCCAGCAGCTTAGCCTCGACAGGCCCTTACGAGCAGTACTTC	CASSLASTGPYEQYF
TRBV11-2	NA	TRBJ1-6	TRBD1	14	TGTGCCAGCACCCATAGACAGGGAGGGTCACCCCTCCACTTT	CASTHRQGGSPLHF
TRBV5-1	NA	TRBJ1-2	NA	14	TGCGCCAGCAGCTTATCGACCGAAAACTATGGCTACACCTTC	CASSLSTENYGYTF
TRBV7-2	few	TRBJ1-6	NA	14	TGTGCCAGCAGCTTAGTCACAGGGTGGCCACCCCTCCACTTT	CASSLVTGWPPLHF
TRBV30	few	TRBJ1-1	NA	13	TGTGCCTGGAGTCACAGGGCGGACACTGAAGCTTTCTTT	CAWSHRADTEAFF
TRBV5-1	NA	TRBJ1-4	TRBD1	16	TGCGCCAGCAGCCCCGGGACAGGGGGCGCGAGGGAAAAACTGTTTTTT	CASSPGTGGAREKLFF
TRBV28	NA	TRBJ1-4	NA	16	TGTGCCAGCAGTTTACCTGCACGGGACTGGGGATCGGAACTGTTTTTT	CASSLPARDWGSELFF
TRBV7-2	NA	TRBJ2-7	TRBD1	13	TGTGCCAGCAGCCCGGGACAGGGCGGGGAGCAGTACTTC	CASSPGQGGEQYF
TRBV6-5	once	TRBJ1-5	NA	15	TGTGCCAGCAGTTACTCTTACAGGGTCGGGCAGCCCCAGCATTTT	CASSYSYRVGQPQHF
TRBV15	NA	TRBJ1-2	TRBD1	13	TGTGCCACCAGCTCACAGGGGGAGGATGGCTACACCTTC	CATSSQGEDGYTF
TRBV4-3	few	TRBJ1-3	NA	14	TGCGCCAGCAGCCAAGACAGGCGAGGGAACACCATATATTTT	CASSQDRRGNTIYF
TRBV6-1	NA	TRBJ1-5	NA	16	TGTGCCAGCAGTGAAGCATCAGGGGCTGTAAATCAGCCCCAGCATTTT	CASSEASGAVNQPQHF
TRBV5-4	NA	TRBJ2-3	NA	16	TGTGCCAGCAGCCGCGGGGCCAGCGGGAGCACAGATACGCAGTATTTT	CASSRGASGSTDTQYF
TRBV10-3	NA	TRBJ1-1	NA	14	TGTGCCATCATGGAACAGGCCATGAACACTGAAGCTTTCTTT	CAIMEQAMNTEAFF
TRBV6-1	NA	TRBJ2-3	NA	14	TGTGCCAGCGCCAGCGGACGCTCCACAGATACGCAGTATTTT	CASASGRSTDTQYF
TRBV18	few	TRBJ2-5	NA	12	TGTGCCAGCTCACCAGGGGAAGAGACCCAGTACTTC	CASSPGEETQYF
TRBV6-5	NA	TRBJ1-1	NA	11	TGTGCCAGCAGTCACGCGACCGAAGCTTTCTTT	CASSHATEAFF
TRBV7-9	NA	TRBJ2-5	NA	13	TGTGCCAGCAGCTTAGAGTGGAGGGAGACCCAGTACTTC	CASSLEWRETQYF
TRBV28	NA	TRBJ2-7	NA	16	TGTGCCAGCAGTCCGCCAGGGCAATCGAGCTCCTACGAGCAGTACTTC	CASSPPGQSSSYEQYF
TRBV10-3	NA	TRBJ1-1	NA	11	TGTGCCATCAGTGATTCTGCTGAAGCTTTCTTT	CAISDSAEAFF
TRBV11-2	NA	TRBJ1-3	NA	14	TGTGCCAGCAGCTTAGTGGCAGTCGGAAACACCATATATTTT	CASSLVAVGNTIYF
TRBV4-3	NA	TRBJ2-5	NA	13	TGCGCCAGCAGCCAAGGACAGCAAGAGACCCAGTACTTC	CASSQGQQETQYF
TRBV19	once	TRBJ1-5	TRBD1	15	TGTGCCAGTAGTATACTCCGACAGGGTGGATGGCCCCAGCATTTT	CASSILRQGGWPQHF
TRBV23-1	NA	TRBJ1-2	NA	16	TGCGCCAGCAGTCAAGCCCCTGGTGGTGGGGACTATGGCTACACCTTC	CASSQAPGGGDYGYTF
TRBV6-5	NA	TRBJ1-1	TRBD1	15	TGTGCCAGCAGCAATCCCACGGGACAGGGCTCTGAAGCTTTCTTT	CASSNPTGQGSEAFF